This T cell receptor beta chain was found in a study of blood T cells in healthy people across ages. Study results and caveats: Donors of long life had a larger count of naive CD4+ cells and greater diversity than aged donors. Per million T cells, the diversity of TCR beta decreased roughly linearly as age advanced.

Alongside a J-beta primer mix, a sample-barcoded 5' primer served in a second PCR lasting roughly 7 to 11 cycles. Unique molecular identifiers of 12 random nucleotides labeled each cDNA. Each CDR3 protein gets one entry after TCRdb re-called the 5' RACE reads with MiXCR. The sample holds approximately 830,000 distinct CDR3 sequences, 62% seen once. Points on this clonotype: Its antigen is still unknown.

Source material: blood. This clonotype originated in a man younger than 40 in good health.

This chain's CDR3 is CASRNSDRAYYEQYF. DNA of the CDR3: TGTGCCAGCAGGAACTCGGACAGGGCCTACTACGAGCAGTACTTC. The chain joins TRBV3-1 to TRBJ2-7, with 8 bases that match TRBD1. Germline V gene data show CDR1 as LGHDT and CDR2 as YNNKEL (reference sequence). The junction had 10 bases not matched to a gene; V was cut back by 6 bases and J by 3 bases. The CDR3 loop spans 15 amino acids.